This TCR beta chain was profiled in a study of beta chain features in type 1 diabetes. Study-wide points: Researchers could not determine here whether HLA type influences TCRB rearrangement. More deletions and fewer insertions at VDJ junctions were seen in type 1 diabetes patients. Shorter TCRB CDR3s, moderately but significantly so, were found in Type 1 diabetes patients in all four CD4+ subsets. Sequencing of cDNA might inflate the share of cells that strongly express TCR.

Sequencing targeted expressed TCRB transcripts, as all isolated RNA had been reverse transcribed. There were 3.5 million to 4.5 million reads on average in the naive, central memory and regulatory T cell samples. This table comes from immunoSEQ multiplex PCR, and its TCRdb copy is limited to in-frame clones, with some not included. There are about 120,000 clones in the sample; approximately 16% occur only once, and 2% to 3% lies in the top ten. In germline, CDR1 is SGHTA, CDR2 FQGNSA. This CDR3 region has 14 residues. Trimming shortened V by 1 base and J by 6 bases, and 10 bases separated the two germline ends. To note about this clone: The antigen remains unidentified.

The sequence derives from a man aged 30 to 45 with type 1 diabetes. Specimen: central memory CD4+ T cells from blood. V and J are TRBV7-2 and TRBJ1-5; no reliable D call. CDR3 sequence reads: CASSLDSLGQPQHF. CDR3 DNA sequence: TGTGCCAGCAGCTTAGATTCGCTGGGTCAGCCCCAGCATTTT.